This passage covers 23 T cell receptor beta chains from one sample sequenced in a study of shared clonotypes between healthy human individuals. Clones were sequenced by immunoSEQ multiplex PCR, and TCRdb holds only the in-frame ones, with some missing. This sample has about 1,900,000 clones, with approximately 94% found just once. Terminally differentiated effector memory CD45RA+ cells were excluded from the naive CD8 cells, which were CD45RO-negative and positively selected for CCR7. Specimen: naive CD8+ T cells sorted from blood. Every receptor here comes from a man aged 18-30 years in good health.

The gene calls are TRBV7-8 and TRBJ2-1, with D perhaps TRBD2 (6 bases). The CDR3 is made up of 16 amino acids. CDR1 is SGHVS, CDR2 FQNEAQ, per germline. V was trimmed by 1 base and J by 10 bases, leaving 20 bases between them. The CDR3 region has the DNA TGTGCCAGCAGCTTAGGTTCCGGGAGTACAACCACCGAGCAGTTCTTC. Residues: CASSLGSGSTTTEQFF.

This sequence joins TRBV7-9 and TRBJ2-1; 10 bases are shared with TRBD2. V gave up 6 bases and J gave up 2 bases; unmatched junction bases: 7. Germline lookup yields CDR1 SEHNR and CDR2 FQNEAQ (reference sequence). The CDR3 covers 16 residues. The CDR3 bases are TGTGCCAGCAGTGGGCTAGCGGGAGTCGCCTACAATGAGCAGTTCTTC. It yields the protein CASSGLAGVAYNEQFF.

The chain combines TRBV9 with TRBJ2-5; D is possibly TRBD1 or TRBD2 (5 bases each). Trimming cost V 2 bases and J 1 base, with 12 bases left between them. Germline V gene data show CDR1 as SGDLS and CDR2 as YYNGEE. The CDR3 contains 15 residues. The CDR3 DNA reads as TGTGCCAGCAGCGTCTTCCGGGGCCCCCAAGAGACCCAGTACTTC. This sequence encodes CASSVFRGPQETQYF.

J is TRBJ2-7 and V is TRBV7-9, with D possibly TRBD1 on 6 matching bases. Trimming stripped 5 bases from V and 4 bases from J, with 15 bases between. Germline values: CDR1 SEHNR, CDR2 FQNEAQ (reference sequence). This CDR3 comprises 14 residues. CDR3 nucleotides: TGTGCCAGCAGCCAAAGCGACAGGTGGTACGAGCAGTACTTC. Protein: CASSQSDRWYEQYF.

The CDR3 DNA is TGTGCCAGCAGCTCAGGGGCAACTGAAGCTTTCTTT. Translation gives CASSSGATEAFF. V is TRBV13 and J is TRBJ1-1; a weak D match, TRBD1 (6 bases). Between the trimmed V and J ends, which lost 4 bases and 5 bases, there was a span of 8 bases. The CDR3 extends over 12 amino acids. Per germline, CDR1 PRHDT and CDR2 FYEKMQ (reference sequence).

As to this clone: The sample contains more than one DNA sequence encoding this CDR3. J is TRBJ1-4 and V is TRBV6-5; D call uncertain. The CDR3 covers 13 residues. Deletions cut 3 bases from V and 4 bases from J, with 6 bases between. CDR1 MNHEY and CDR2 SVGAGI come from the germline V gene. The CDR3 here is CASSYLGNEKLFF. For the CDR3, the DNA is TGTGCCAGCAGTTATTTGGGTAATGAAAAACTGTTTTTT.

The chain is built from TRBV9 and TRBJ2-7, with 8 bases identical to TRBD2. V shed 4 bases and J 4 bases; nucleotides not matched to a gene: 7. Germline V gene sequence: CDR1 SGDLS, CDR2 YYNGEE. The CDR3 has 14 residues. The CDR3 spells CASSPGREGYEQYF. As DNA, the CDR3 is TGTGCCAGCAGCCCAGGACGGGAGGGATACGAGCAGTACTTC.

V usage is TRBV5-1 and J usage is TRBJ2-3, with 10 bases matching TRBD2. The CDR3 length is 16 residues. Germline CDR1 SGHRS, CDR2 YFSETQ. The V segment lost 4 bases and the J segment 0 bases; nucleotides outside the gene matches: 5. The CDR3 coding sequence is TGCGCCAGCAGCGGCACTAGCGGGACTAGCACAGATACGCAGTATTTT. It is translated as CASSGTSGTSTDTQYF.

A remark on this clone: Other DNA sequences in this specimen translate into the identical CDR3. This chain connects TRBV6-6 to TRBJ2-5; TRBD1 is a possible D gene (6 bases). V shed 3 bases and J shed 1 base, with 9 bases lying between them. Germline CDR1 MNHNY, CDR2 SVGAGI (reference sequence). The CDR3 loop spans 14 amino acids. In DNA, the CDR3 is TGTGCCAGCAGTTATACAGGGATCCAAGAGACCCAGTACTTC. This encodes CASSYTGIQETQYF.

The chain is built from TRBV5-1 and TRBJ1-1, with TRBD1 as a possible D gene (5 bases). Trimming removed 0 bases at V and 4 bases at J, with 10 bases between. In germline, CDR1 is SGHRS, CDR2 YFSETQ. This CDR3 has 14 amino acids. The CDR3 DNA reads TGCGCCAGCAGCTTGGAGGGGTGGGGCACTGAAGCTTTCTTT. This translates into CASSLEGWGTEAFF. Complete variable domain (other parts from reference TRBV5-1 and TRBJ1-1): KAGVTQTPRYLIKTRGQQVTLSCSPISGHRSVSWYQQTPGQGLQFLFEYFSETQRNKGNFPGRFSGRQFSNSRSEMNVSTLELGDSALYLCASSLEGWGTEAFFGQGTRLTVV.

The chain links TRBV27 to TRBJ1-6, with TRBD1 matching 8 bases. CDR1 MNHEY and CDR2 SMNVEV come from the germline V gene (reference sequence). The CDR3 extends over 16 amino acids. V trimming: 5 bases; J trimming: 7 bases; junction bases outside the gene matches: 10. CDR3 loop: CASSPPGQGYNSPLHF. In DNA, the CDR3 is TGTGCCAGCAGTCCGCCCGGACAGGGTTACAATTCACCCCTCCACTTT.

This chain uses TRBV10-3 with TRBJ2-3; D is possibly TRBD2 (5 bases). Germline V lookup: CDR1 ENHRY, CDR2 SYGVKD. V was clipped by 0 bases and J by 4 bases, with 11 bases between them. The CDR3 runs 15 residues. In nucleotides, the CDR3 is TGTGCCATCAGTGAGTCCGAGACTAACCCAGATACGCAGTATTTT. Translated: CAISESETNPDTQYF.

The chain carries TRBV7-9 and TRBJ2-3; perhaps TRBD2 as D (6 bases). Germline loops: CDR1 SEHNR, CDR2 FQNEAQ (reference sequence). The CDR3 length is 16 residues. V lost 4 bases and J lost 4, with 18 bases in between. CDR3 DNA: TGTGCCAGCAGCTCCTATCTAGGCGGGGAGGCAGATACGCAGTATTTT. Its protein product is CASSSYLGGEADTQYF.

The rearrangement links TRBV5-4 to TRBJ2-7; TRBD2 matches 7 bases. The CDR3 is 14 amino acids. Germline trimming cut 4 bases from V and 7 bases from J; bases unmatched to any gene: 11. Germline V CDR1 and CDR2: SGHNT, YYREEE (reference sequence). The CDR3 loop is CASSQSPLGGEQYF. The CDR3 DNA reads as TGTGCCAGCAGCCAAAGCCCGCTCGGGGGGGAGCAGTACTTC.

This clone was found once. The V and J genes are TRBV6-5 and TRBJ1-1, with 7 bases identical to TRBD1. Trimming cost V 5 bases and J 5 bases; bases outside gene matches: 8. Looked up from germline, CDR1 is MNHEY and CDR2 is SVGAGI. The CDR3 consists of 14 residues. The CDR3 DNA follows: TGTGCCAGCAGTCTGCAGGGGGGGCGAACTGAAGCTTTCTTT. It is translated as CASSLQGGRTEAFF.

The chain has TRBV11-2 and TRBJ2-7, with 7 bases that match TRBD1. The ends lost 3 bases at V and 5 bases at J; junction bases unmatched: 4. Germline V gene lookup returns CDR1 SGHAT and CDR2 FQNNGV. There are 13 residues in the CDR3. DNA of the CDR3: TGTGCCAGCAGCTTCGACAGGGTGGACGAGCAGTACTTC. It yields the protein CASSFDRVDEQYF.

This rearrangement joins TRBV6-6 to TRBJ2-2; no definite D call. The CDR3 has 15 amino acids. V was shortened by 3 bases and J by 0 bases, with 8 bases between the two germline ends. Germline CDR1 MNHNY, CDR2 SVGAGI (reference sequence). CDR3 coding DNA: TGTGCCAGCAGTTATCGGTCCCCGAACACCGGGGAGCTGTTTTTT. Its protein is CASSYRSPNTGELFF.

The rearrangement links TRBV5-6 to TRBJ2-7; possible D gene TRBD1, 6 bases. The CDR3 covers 15 residues. V dropped 2 bases and J dropped 2 bases, with 14 bases sitting between them. Germline V gene sequence: CDR1 SGHDT, CDR2 YYEEEE. CDR3 sequence reads: CASSFFQGPTYEQYF. CDR3 coding DNA: TGTGCCAGCAGCTTCTTCCAGGGGCCTACCTACGAGCAGTACTTC.

The chain employs TRBV19 and TRBJ1-4; possible D gene TRBD1, 5 bases. The V end was cut by 9 bases, the J end by 6 bases, with 11 bases between. Germline values: CDR1 LNHDA, CDR2 SQIVND (reference sequence). CDR3 length: 12 residues. This CDR3 reads CARIGGDEKLFF. CDR3 DNA: TGTGCCAGGATTGGGGGGGATGAAAAACTGTTTTTT.

This chain links TRBV6-5 with TRBJ2-2; D might be TRBD1 (6 bases). The CDR3 runs 15 residues. CDR1 is MNHEY, CDR2 SVGAGI, per germline. V dropped 6 bases and J dropped 0 bases, with 11 bases sitting between them. The CDR3 is CASRTTGSNTGELFF. The DNA for the CDR3 is TGTGCCAGCAGGACCACAGGGTCGAACACCGGGGAGCTGTTTTTT.

The chain couples TRBV6-1 to TRBJ1-1, with TRBD1 as a possible D gene (6 bases). This CDR3 region has 13 residues. Trimming left V 0 bases short and J 5 bases short, with 7 bases between. The germline gives CDR1 MNHNS, CDR2 SASEGT. The CDR3 nucleotides read TGTGCCAGCAGTGAAGCGGGGGCGACTGAAGCTTTCTTT. Its protein product is CASSEAGATEAFF.

The chain uses TRBV19 and TRBJ2-1; either TRBD1 or TRBD2 may fit D (6 bases each). This CDR3 is built from 14 residues. CDR1 and CDR2 (germline): LNHDA, SQIVND (reference sequence). Trimming pared 7 bases from V and 5 bases from J, leaving 15 bases between. This chain's CDR3 is CASKGGIGDNEQFF. The CDR3 bases are TGTGCCAGTAAGGGGGGAATTGGGGACAATGAGCAGTTCTTC.

V usage is TRBV15 and J usage is TRBJ2-7; D possibly uses TRBD1 or TRBD2 (6 bases each). The CDR3 length is 17 residues. Per germline, CDR1 LNHNV and CDR2 YYDKDF (reference sequence). Trimming pared 0 bases from V and 2 bases from J, leaving 17 bases between. CDR3 protein: CATSRDLGGPSPYEQYF. In DNA form, the CDR3 reads TGTGCCACCAGCAGAGATCTCGGGGGCCCCTCTCCCTACGAGCAGTACTTC.